The 6 T cell receptor beta chains given below trace back to one sample, sequenced in a study of blood T cells in healthy people across ages. The use of a sample-barcoded 5' primer and a J-beta primer mix characterized a second PCR of about 6 to 11 cycles. TCRdb reprocessed the 5' RACE reads with MiXCR, giving one entry per CDR3 protein. This table has around 870,000 distinct CDR3 sequences, around 26% appearing once. Sequencing was done on a sample of blood. These receptors all stem from a woman of 80 years or more in good health.

This rearrangement joins TRBV6-6 to TRBJ1-2; D ambiguous. V dropped 4 bases and J dropped 4 bases, with 10 bases sitting between them. Looked up from germline, CDR1 is MNHNY and CDR2 is SVGAGI (reference sequence). CDR3 size: 13 residues. Written as DNA, the CDR3 is TGTGCCAGCAGTTGGAACAGTCTCTATGGCTACACCTTC. Protein: CASSWNSLYGYTF.

The table lists this clonotype with a few counts. With a much larger clone just one base away, this may be a read error. CDR3 in DNA: TGTGCCAGCAACTACCCATCCAGGGGGCAAGAGACCCGGTACTTC. Translated, it gives CASNYPSRGQETRYF. The chain joins TRBV7-9 to TRBJ2-5; 8 bases fit TRBD1. CDR1 is SEHNR, CDR2 FQNEAQ, per germline (reference sequence). The CDR3 consists of 15 residues.

The chain recombines TRBV20-1 with TRBJ1-1, with no clear D. Germline lookup yields CDR1 DFQATT and CDR2 SNEGSKA (reference sequence). This CDR3 spans 12 amino acids. Trimming shortened V by 0 bases and J by 4 bases, and 6 bases separated the two germline ends. The CDR3 nucleotides read TGCAGTGCTAGAGAGGACGGCACTGAAGCTTTCTTT. Translated: CSAREDGTEAFF.

There are many counts of this clonotype. The CDR3 DNA reads TGCAGTGCCCCAGCCCCGGGCGTCGGGAAGGATGAGCAGTTCTTC. The encoded protein is CSAPAPGVGKDEQFF. This chain connects TRBV20-1 to TRBJ2-1, with D perhaps matching TRBD2 (5 bases). CDR3 length equals 15 residues. V gave up 6 bases and J gave up 8 bases, with 23 bases separating them. Looked up from germline, CDR1 is DFQATT and CDR2 is SNEGSKA (reference sequence).

The chain recombines TRBV7-2 with TRBJ2-2; 7 bases align to TRBD2. Germline V gives CDR1 SGHTA, CDR2 FQGNSA. Trimming removed 0 bases from V and 6 bases from J; junction bases left unmatched: 4. The CDR3 spans 15 residues. This CDR3 is CASSLAGGSAGELFF. The DNA for the CDR3 is TGTGCCAGCAGCTTAGCCGGGGGGAGCGCCGGGGAGCTGTTTTTT.

Turning to this clonotype: A clone one base away is much larger, so this may be a read error. This chain connects TRBV6-5 to TRBJ1-2, with TRBD1 identical over 8 bases. The CDR3 is 14 residues long. The germline V gene encodes CDR1 MNHEY and CDR2 SVGAGI. In nucleotides, the CDR3 is TGTGCCGGCAGTTACCTAGGACAGGGTCACGGCTACACCTTC. Protein product: CAGSYLGQGHGYTF.